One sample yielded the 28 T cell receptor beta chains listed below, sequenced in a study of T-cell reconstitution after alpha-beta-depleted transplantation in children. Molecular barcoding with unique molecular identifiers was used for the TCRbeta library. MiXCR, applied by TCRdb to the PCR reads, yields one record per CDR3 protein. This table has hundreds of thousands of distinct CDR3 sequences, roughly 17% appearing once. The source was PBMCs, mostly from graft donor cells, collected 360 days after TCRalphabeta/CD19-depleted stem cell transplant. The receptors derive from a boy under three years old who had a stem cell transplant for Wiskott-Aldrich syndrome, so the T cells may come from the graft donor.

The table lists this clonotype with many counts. CDR3 residues: CASSLAGTGNSPLHF. The CDR3 DNA follows: TGTGCCAGCAGCTTAGCGGGGACAGGGAATTCACCCCTCCACTTT. The V gene is TRBV7-9, the J gene TRBJ1-6; TRBD1 agrees at 9 bases. Germline lookup yields CDR1 SEHNR and CDR2 FQNEAQ (reference sequence). This CDR3 spans 15 amino acids. J was trimmed by 7 bases and V by 0 bases; bases with no gene match: 1.

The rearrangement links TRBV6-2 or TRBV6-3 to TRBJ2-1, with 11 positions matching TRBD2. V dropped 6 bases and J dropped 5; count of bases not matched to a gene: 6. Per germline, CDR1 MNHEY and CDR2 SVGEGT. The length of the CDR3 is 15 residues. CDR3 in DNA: TGTGCCAGCAGGGCCGGACTAGCGGGCAACAATGAGCAGTTCTTC. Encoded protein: CASRAGLAGNNEQFF.

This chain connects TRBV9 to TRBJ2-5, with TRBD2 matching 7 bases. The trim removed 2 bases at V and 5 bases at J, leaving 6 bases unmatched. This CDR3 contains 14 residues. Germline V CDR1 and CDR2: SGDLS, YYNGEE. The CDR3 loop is CASSVLGGGETQYF. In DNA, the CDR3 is TGTGCCAGCAGCGTTCTGGGCGGGGGTGAGACCCAGTACTTC.

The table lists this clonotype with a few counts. CDR3 amino acids: CSAWTGNTEAFF. The CDR3 nucleotides read TGCAGTGCTTGGACCGGGAACACTGAAGCTTTCTTT. The chain uses TRBV20-1 and TRBJ1-1; unclear D gene. Looked up from germline, CDR1 is DFQATT and CDR2 is SNEGSKA (reference sequence). The CDR3 runs to 12 residues. V was trimmed by 5 bases and J by 1 base, leaving 8 bases between them.

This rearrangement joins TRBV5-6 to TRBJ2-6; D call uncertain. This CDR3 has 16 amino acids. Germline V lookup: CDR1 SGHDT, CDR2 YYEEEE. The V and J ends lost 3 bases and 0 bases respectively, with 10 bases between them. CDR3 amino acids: CASSSEQSSGANVLTF. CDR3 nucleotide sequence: TGTGCCAGCAGCTCCGAACAGTCCTCTGGGGCCAACGTCCTGACTTTC. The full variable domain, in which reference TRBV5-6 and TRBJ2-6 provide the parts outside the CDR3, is DAGVTQSPTHLIKTRGQQVTLRCSPKSGHDTVSWYQQALGQGPQFIFQYYEEEERQRGNFPDRFSGHQFPNYSSELNVNALLLGDSALYLCASSSEQSSGANVLTFGAGSRLTVL.

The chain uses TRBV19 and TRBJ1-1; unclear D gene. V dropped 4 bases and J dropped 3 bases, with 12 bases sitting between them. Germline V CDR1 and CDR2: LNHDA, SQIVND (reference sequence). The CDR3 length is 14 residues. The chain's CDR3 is CASSNWNGYTEAFF. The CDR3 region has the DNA TGTGCCAGTAGTAATTGGAACGGATACACTGAAGCTTTCTTT. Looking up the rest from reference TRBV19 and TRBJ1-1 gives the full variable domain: DGGITQSPKYLFRKEGQNVTLSCEQNLNHDAMYWYRQDPGQGLRLIYYSQIVNDFQKGDIAEGYSVSREKKESFPLTVTSAQKNPTAFYLCASSNWNGYTEAFFGQGTRLTVV.

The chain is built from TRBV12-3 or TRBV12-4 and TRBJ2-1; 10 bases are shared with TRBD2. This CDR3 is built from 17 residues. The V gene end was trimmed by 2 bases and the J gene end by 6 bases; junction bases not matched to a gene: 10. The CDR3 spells CASSLLAGVASVNEQFF. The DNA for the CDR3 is TGTGCCAGCAGTTTACTAGCGGGAGTGGCCTCTGTCAATGAGCAGTTCTTC.

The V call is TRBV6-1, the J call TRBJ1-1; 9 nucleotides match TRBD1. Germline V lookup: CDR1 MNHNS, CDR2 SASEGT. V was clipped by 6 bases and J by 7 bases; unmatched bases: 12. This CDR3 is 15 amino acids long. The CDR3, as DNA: TGTGCCAGCAGGAATCACGGGACAGGGTTTAATGAAGCTTTCTTT. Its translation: CASRNHGTGFNEAFF.

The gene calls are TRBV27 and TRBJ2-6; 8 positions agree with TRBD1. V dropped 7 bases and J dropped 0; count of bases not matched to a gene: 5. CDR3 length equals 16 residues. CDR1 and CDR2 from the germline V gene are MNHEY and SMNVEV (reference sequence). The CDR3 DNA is TGTGCCAGCAAGTCAGGGGGCCCCTCTGGGGCCAACGTCCTGACTTTC. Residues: CASKSGGPSGANVLTF.

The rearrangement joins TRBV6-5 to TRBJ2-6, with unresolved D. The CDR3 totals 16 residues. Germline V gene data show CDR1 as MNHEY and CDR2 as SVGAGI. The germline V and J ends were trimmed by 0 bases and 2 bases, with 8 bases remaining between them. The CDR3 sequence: CASSYSGRTGANVLTF. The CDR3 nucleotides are TGTGCCAGCAGTTACTCAGGACGCACTGGGGCCAACGTCCTGACTTTC.

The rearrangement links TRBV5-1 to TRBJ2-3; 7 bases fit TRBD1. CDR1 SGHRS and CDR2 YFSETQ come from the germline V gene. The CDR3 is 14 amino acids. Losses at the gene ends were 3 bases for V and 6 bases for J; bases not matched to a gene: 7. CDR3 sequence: CASSYSTGFDTQYF. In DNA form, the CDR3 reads TGCGCCAGCAGCTACTCGACAGGGTTCGATACGCAGTATTTT.

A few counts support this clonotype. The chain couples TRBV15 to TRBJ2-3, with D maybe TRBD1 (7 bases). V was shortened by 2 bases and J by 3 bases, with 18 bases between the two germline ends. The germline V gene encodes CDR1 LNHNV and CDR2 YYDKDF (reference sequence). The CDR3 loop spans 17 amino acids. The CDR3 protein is CATSRSRTGGFTDTQYF. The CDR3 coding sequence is TGTGCCACCAGCAGATCCAGGACAGGAGGGTTTACAGATACGCAGTATTTT.

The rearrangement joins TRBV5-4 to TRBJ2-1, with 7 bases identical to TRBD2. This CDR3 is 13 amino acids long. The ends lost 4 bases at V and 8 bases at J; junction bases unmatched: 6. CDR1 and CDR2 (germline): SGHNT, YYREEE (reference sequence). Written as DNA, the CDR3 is TGTGCCAGCAGCCCCGGCCGGGGGGATGAGCAGTTCTTC. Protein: CASSPGRGDEQFF. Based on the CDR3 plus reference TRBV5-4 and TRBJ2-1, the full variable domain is ETGVTQSPTHLIKTRGQQVTLRCSSQSGHNTVSWYQQALGQGPQFIFQYYREEENGRGNFPPRFSGLQFPNYSSELNVNALELDDSALYLCASSPGRGDEQFFGPGTRLTVL.

The CDR3 DNA sequence: TGTGCCAGCAGTTTTACCCACACAGATACGCAGTATTTT. This gives the protein CASSFTHTDTQYF. The V call is TRBV28, the J call TRBJ2-3; D uncertain. The CDR3 consists of 13 residues. V was shortened by 3 bases and J by 2 bases, with 6 bases between the two germline ends. The V gene's germline CDR1 is MDHEN and CDR2 SYDVKM.

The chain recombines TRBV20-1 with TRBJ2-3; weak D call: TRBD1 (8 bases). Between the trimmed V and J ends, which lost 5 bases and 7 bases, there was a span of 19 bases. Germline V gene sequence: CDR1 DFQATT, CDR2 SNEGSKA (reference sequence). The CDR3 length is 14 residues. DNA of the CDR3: TGCAGTGCTGTTACAGGGGGGGGACCTTATACGCAGTATTTT. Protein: CSAVTGGGPYTQYF.

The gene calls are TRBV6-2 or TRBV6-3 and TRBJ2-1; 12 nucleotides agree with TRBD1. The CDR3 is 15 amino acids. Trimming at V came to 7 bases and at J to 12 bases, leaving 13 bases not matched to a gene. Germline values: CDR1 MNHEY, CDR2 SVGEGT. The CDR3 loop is CASKVRGTGGAWQFF. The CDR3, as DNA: TGTGCCAGCAAAGTTCGCGGGACAGGGGGCGCCTGGCAGTTCTTC.

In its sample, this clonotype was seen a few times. In nucleotides, the CDR3 is TGTGCCAGCTCACCAGAACGCGCCAGCAACACCGGGGAGCTGTTTTTT. Encoded protein: CASSPERASNTGELFF. The chain has TRBV18 and TRBJ2-2, with unresolved D. The CDR3 loop spans 16 amino acids. Germline V CDR1 and CDR2: KGHSH, LQKENI. V was shortened by 2 bases and J by 2 bases, with 12 bases between the two germline ends.

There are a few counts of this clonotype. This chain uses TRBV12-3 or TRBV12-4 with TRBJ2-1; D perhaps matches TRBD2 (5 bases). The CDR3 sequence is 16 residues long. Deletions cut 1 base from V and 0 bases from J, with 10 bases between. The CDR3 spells CASSLGGAYSYNEQFF. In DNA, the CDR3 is TGTGCCAGCAGTTTAGGGGGAGCGTACTCCTACAATGAGCAGTTCTTC.

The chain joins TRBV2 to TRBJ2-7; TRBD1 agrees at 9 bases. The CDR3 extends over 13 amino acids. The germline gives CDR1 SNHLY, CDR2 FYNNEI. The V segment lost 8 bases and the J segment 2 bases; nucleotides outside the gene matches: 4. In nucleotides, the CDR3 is TGTGCCAGCGGGACAGGGCTCACCTACGAGCAGTACTTC. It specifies CASGTGLTYEQYF.

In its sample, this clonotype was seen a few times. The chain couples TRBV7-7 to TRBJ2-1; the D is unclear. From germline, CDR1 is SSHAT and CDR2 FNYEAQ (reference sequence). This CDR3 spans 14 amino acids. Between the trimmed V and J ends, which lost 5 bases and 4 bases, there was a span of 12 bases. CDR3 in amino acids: CASSPFPLYNEQFF. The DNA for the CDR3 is TGTGCCAGCAGCCCTTTTCCCCTTTACAATGAGCAGTTCTTC.

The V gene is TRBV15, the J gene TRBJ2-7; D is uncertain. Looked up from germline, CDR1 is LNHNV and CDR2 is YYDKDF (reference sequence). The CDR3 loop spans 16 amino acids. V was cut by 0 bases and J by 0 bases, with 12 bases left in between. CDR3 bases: TGTGCCACCAGCAGAGATTATAGCTTTTTCTCCTACGAGCAGTACTTC. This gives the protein CATSRDYSFFSYEQYF.

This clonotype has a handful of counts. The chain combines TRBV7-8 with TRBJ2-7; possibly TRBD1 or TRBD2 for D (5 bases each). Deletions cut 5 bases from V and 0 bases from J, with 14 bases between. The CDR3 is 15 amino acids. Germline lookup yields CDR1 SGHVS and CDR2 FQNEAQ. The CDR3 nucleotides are TGTGCCAGCAGCACCCGGGACCCGAGCTCCTACGAGCAGTACTTC. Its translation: CASSTRDPSSYEQYF.

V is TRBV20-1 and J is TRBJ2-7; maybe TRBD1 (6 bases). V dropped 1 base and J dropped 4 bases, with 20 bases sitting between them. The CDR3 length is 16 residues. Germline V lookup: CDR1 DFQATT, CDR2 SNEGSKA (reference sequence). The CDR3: CSARGQVSRYGYEQYF. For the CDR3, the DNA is TGCAGTGCTAGAGGACAGGTATCCCGGTACGGGTACGAGCAGTACTTC.

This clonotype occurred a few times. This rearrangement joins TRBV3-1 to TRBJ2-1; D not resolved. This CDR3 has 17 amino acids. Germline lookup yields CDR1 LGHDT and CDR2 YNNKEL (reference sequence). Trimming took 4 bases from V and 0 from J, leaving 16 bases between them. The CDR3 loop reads CASSLLTHPDSYNEQFF. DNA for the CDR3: TGTGCCAGCAGCCTCTTGACACACCCAGACTCCTACAATGAGCAGTTCTTC.

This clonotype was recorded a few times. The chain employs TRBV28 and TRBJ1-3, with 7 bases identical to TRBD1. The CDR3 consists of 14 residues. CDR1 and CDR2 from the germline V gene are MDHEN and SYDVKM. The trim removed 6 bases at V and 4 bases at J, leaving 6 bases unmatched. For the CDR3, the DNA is TGTGCCAGCAGCAGGGGGAGGTCAGGAAACACCATATATTTT. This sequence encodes CASSRGRSGNTIYF.

The CDR3 nucleotides are TGTGCCAGCAGTACCCTGGACAGGGCAGGCTCACCCCTCCACTTT. Protein: CASSTLDRAGSPLHF. V is TRBV6-1 and J is TRBJ1-6; 8 bases map to TRBD1. The ends lost 5 bases at V and 10 bases at J; junction bases unmatched: 10. Germline values: CDR1 MNHNS, CDR2 SASEGT. The CDR3 is made up of 15 amino acids.

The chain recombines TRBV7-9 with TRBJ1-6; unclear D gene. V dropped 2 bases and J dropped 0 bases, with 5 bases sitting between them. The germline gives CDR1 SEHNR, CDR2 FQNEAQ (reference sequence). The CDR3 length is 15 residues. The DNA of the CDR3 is TGTGCCAGCAGCTTATGGAGCTCCTATAATTCACCCCTCCACTTT. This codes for CASSLWSSYNSPLHF.

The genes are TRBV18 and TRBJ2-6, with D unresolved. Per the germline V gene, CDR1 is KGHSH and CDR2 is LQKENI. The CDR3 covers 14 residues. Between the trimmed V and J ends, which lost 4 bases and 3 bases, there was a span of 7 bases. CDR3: CASSQGYGANVLTF. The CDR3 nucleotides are TGTGCCAGCTCACAAGGGTATGGGGCCAACGTCCTGACTTTC.